One T cell receptor beta chain is described in this entry. Its antigen is unidentified. Libraries of TRB cDNA were made by 5' RACE and carried UMIs. With the 5' RACE reads reprocessed, TCRdb shows one record per CDR3 protein and no DNA. In total, the table holds more than 40,000 distinct CDR3 sequences. This record belongs to a study of CXCR3-negative and CXCR3-positive naive CD8 T cells. Study conclusions and caveats: CD5 surface expression was similar among naive subsets, and TCR strength was estimated by inference from TRB CDR3 properties. Both naive subsets had comparably high diversity; memory CD8+ cells much lower.

The germline CDR1 and CDR2 sequences are MRHNA and SNTAGT. The CDR3 runs to 15 residues. Within the CD8+ T cell compartment, naive cells were CD45RO-CCR7+CD27+CD95-. The origin of this receptor is a human donor in good health. Some clones in this sample may be carry-over from other donors' samples. The chain employs TRBV6-4 and TRBJ2-1. What was sequenced was naive CXCR3- CD8+ T cells from blood. Subset defined: CD45RO-CCR7+CD27+CD95- naive CD8+ T cells lacking CXCR3 (TNR3-). CDR3 sequence: CASSEQGGSYNEQFF.